These 13 T cell receptor beta chains share one sample of origin, sequenced in a study of regulatory T cells in long-lasting Graves disease. Described time point: newly diagnosed GD, antithyroid drugs for less than 3 months. PBMC RNA was the source of the TCR library. TCR beta libraries were built with iRepertoire HTBI primers and Arm-PCR of CDR3 regions. TCRdb re-called the multiplex PCR reads through MiXCR, storing one row per CDR3 protein. The sample yields about 440,000 distinct CDR3 sequences, over 15% seen once. These data were also filed under a second study, of T cells in Graves' hyperthyroidism and ophthalmopathy.

This material consisted of peripheral blood mononuclear cells (PBMCs), taken at new diagnosis, from a patient treated with antithyroid drugs. These TCRs come from a woman aged 18-29 years with Graves disease.

There are many counts of this clonotype. CDR3 DNA sequence: TGCAGCGCCGGGTCTTTGGGGTCCGAGCAGTACTTC. Protein sequence: CSAGSLGSEQYF. This chain connects TRBV29-1 to TRBJ2-7; D is uncertain. Germline V gene sequence: CDR1 SQVTM, CDR2 ANQGSEA. This CDR3 contains 12 residues. The ends were cut back, 7 bases at V and 6 bases at J, with 16 bases in the middle.

This clonotype has only a few counts. The rearrangement links TRBV2 to TRBJ1-4; D might be TRBD1 (6 bases). V lost 6 bases, J lost 4 bases, and 12 bases lay in between. Germline lookup yields CDR1 SNHLY and CDR2 FYNNEI. This CDR3 is built from 14 residues. CDR3 bases: TGTGCCAGCAGCTCAGGGGACTATAATGAAAAACTGTTTTTT. Translating gives CASSSGDYNEKLFF.

There are a few counts of this clonotype. The J gene is TRBJ2-1, the V gene TRBV19; D unresolved. This CDR3 has 16 residues. The V gene's germline CDR1 is LNHDA and CDR2 SQIVND (reference sequence). V was pared by 6 bases and J by 5 bases, with 20 bases between. CDR3 loop: CASRPPGEPQNNEQFF. The CDR3 DNA is TGTGCCAGTAGGCCCCCTGGGGAACCTCAAAACAATGAGCAGTTCTTC.

This clonotype came up a few times. The chain couples TRBV29-1 to TRBJ2-2; TRBD1 is a possible D gene (7 bases). Trimming left V 7 bases short and J 6 bases short, with 18 bases between. The V gene's germline CDR1 is SQVTM and CDR2 ANQGSEA. The CDR3 is 14 amino acids. This CDR3 is CSAGGRGLSGELFF. The CDR3, as DNA: TGCAGCGCCGGGGGTAGGGGGCTGTCCGGGGAGCTGTTTTTT.

This clonotype was counted ten times or more. The chain employs TRBV6-1 and TRBJ2-1; TRBD2 matches at 9 bases. CDR1 is MNHNS, CDR2 SASEGT, per germline. This CDR3 comprises 15 residues. The ends lost 5 bases at V and 8 bases at J; junction bases unmatched: 10. The CDR3 DNA is TGTGCCAGCAGTAGGTCGACTAGCGGTTGGGATGAGCAGTTCTTC. The encoded protein is CASSRSTSGWDEQFF.

V usage is TRBV6-1 and J usage is TRBJ2-6; D call uncertain. This CDR3 comprises 15 residues. CDR1 is MNHNS and CDR2 is SASEGT in the germline V gene. V lost 7 bases to trimming and J lost 0 bases, with 10 bases between them. CDR3 amino acids: CASTQRNSGANVLTF. The CDR3 region has the DNA TGTGCCAGCACCCAACGCAACTCTGGGGCCAACGTCCTGACTTTC.

This clonotype was recorded many times. This sequence joins TRBV28 and TRBJ2-1, with 10 bases fitting TRBD2. The CDR3 runs to 14 residues. With 8 bases clipped from V and 12 bases from J, the junction kept 13 bases outside the gene matches. The germline V gene has CDR1 MDHEN and CDR2 SYDVKM. CDR3 nucleotides: TGTGCCAGCTCTGAGCGGGAGGGCCCCATTGGGCAGTTCTTC. Its translation: CASSEREGPIGQFF. Variable domain in full (rest from reference TRBV28 and TRBJ2-1): DVKVTQSSRYLVKRTGEKVFLECVQDMDHENMFWYRQDPGLGLRLIYFSYDVKMKEKGDIPEGYSVSREKKERFSLILESASTNQTSMYLCASSEREGPIGQFFGPGTRLTVL.

This clonotype was recorded at least ten times. The chain joins TRBV6-1 to TRBJ2-7; TRBD2 agrees at 10 bases. Germline V gene lookup returns CDR1 MNHNS and CDR2 SASEGT. Germline trimming cut 6 bases from V and 2 bases from J; bases unmatched to any gene: 4. This CDR3 is built from 14 residues. CDR3 region: CASRTLAGAYEQYF. For the CDR3, the DNA is TGTGCCAGCAGAACCCTAGCGGGGGCCTACGAGCAGTACTTC.

As for this clonotype: A far bigger clonotype differs at one base, so this is likely a read error. Written as DNA, the CDR3 is TGTGCCAGCAGTTTTGTGACGGGAGGGCCCTACAGTGAGCAGTTCTTC. Its protein is CASSFVTGGPYSEQFF. The chain couples TRBV6-5 to TRBJ2-1; 8 bases match TRBD2. The CDR3 covers 16 residues. Germline CDR1 and CDR2: MNHEY and SVGAGI.

This chain joins TRBV12-3 or TRBV12-4 and TRBJ1-2; 12 bases fit TRBD1. The CDR3 is 13 residues long. Trimming cost V 6 bases and J 6 bases; bases outside gene matches: 2. CDR3 coding DNA: TGTGCCAGCAGGGGACAGGGGGCAAATGGCTACACCTTC. Residues: CASRGQGANGYTF.

This clonotype was recorded many times. Its ends do not fully match the called genes, so a read error is possible. This chain uses TRBV9 with TRBJ2-3, with D uncertain. The germline V gene has CDR1 SGDLS and CDR2 YYNGEE. This CDR3 is built from 13 residues. CDR3 region: CASSYYDTDTQYF. Written as DNA, the CDR3 is TGCGCCAGCAGCTACTACGACACAGATACGCAGTATTTT.

This clonotype was detected ten times or more. The V gene is TRBV7-9, the J gene TRBJ2-3, with TRBD2 matching 9 bases. CDR1 and CDR2 (germline): SEHNR, FQNEAQ (reference sequence). The CDR3 is 15 amino acids. V gave up 4 bases and J gave up 1 base; unmatched junction bases: 3. The DNA of the CDR3 is TGTGCCAGCAGCTCCAGCGGGAGGCGCACAGATACGCAGTATTTT. As protein: CASSSSGRRTDTQYF. Complete variable domain (other parts from reference TRBV7-9 and TRBJ2-3): DTGVSQNPRHKITKRGQNVTFRCDPISEHNRLYWYRQTLGQGPEFLTYFQNEAQLEKSRLLSDRFSAERPKGSFSTLEIQRTEQGDSAMYLCASSSSGRRTDTQYFGPGTRLTVL.

In regard to this clonotype: This could be a read error, since a much larger clone is one nucleotide away. V usage is TRBV7-8 and J usage is TRBJ2-7; D gene uncertain. Germline lookup yields CDR1 SGHVS and CDR2 FQNEAQ. CDR3 length equals 16 residues. V lost 3 bases, J lost 0 bases, and 15 bases lay in between. The CDR3, as DNA: TGTGCCAGCAGCTTTCCAGACATGGACGTCTCCTACGAGCAGTACTTC. It is translated as CASSFPDMDVSYEQYF.